This TCR beta chain is drawn from a study of T cells in Graves' hyperthyroidism and ophthalmopathy. Study-level results: The model predicted ophthalmopathy a median roughly 6.5 months before onset.

Points on this clonotype: Its antigen is not known.

The V gene lost 10 bases and the J gene lost 1 base, with 11 bases spanning the gap. This CDR3 is 13 amino acids long. Germline V gene data show CDR1 as SGHTA and CDR2 as FQGNSA. TCR beta CDR3 regions were amplified from RNA. A first-round RT-PCR of the TCR CDR3 used the HTBI primer set. TCRdb passed the multiplex PCR reads through MiXCR, listing each CDR3 protein once. The top ten hold roughly 8.2% of the sample, which has a few hundred thousand distinct CDR3 sequences, more than 45% seen once. This clonotype originated in a woman aged 18 to 35 with Graves' hyperthyroidism. V is TRBV7-2 and J is TRBJ1-3; unclear D gene. Sequenced material: peripheral blood or thyroid tissue (not recorded which). The CDR3 spells CATTKGSGNTIYF. CDR3 nucleotide sequence: TGTGCCACCACCAAAGGGTCTGGAAACACCATATATTTT.